This T cell receptor beta chain was captured in a study of molecular identifiers for immune sequencing clone quantification. TCRdb used MiXCR to reprocess the PCR reads, holding one entry per CDR3 protein. The data show around 480,000 distinct CDR3 sequences, under 30% seen once. CDR1 LNHNV and CDR2 YYDKDF come from the germline V gene (reference sequence). The CDR3 runs 14 residues. V lost 0 bases and J lost 1, with 6 bases in between. The gene calls are TRBV15 and TRBJ1-1; D uncertain. Source material: naive CD8+ T cells from blood, with Jurkat cell RNA spiked in. Documented subset: FACS-sorted CD8+CD4-CCR7+CD45RA+ naive T cells. This clonotype originated in a human donor in good health. Some libraries in this study had Jurkat cell RNA spiked in. CDR3 loop: CATSRDKGNTEAFF. The CDR3 DNA reads as TGTGCCACCAGCAGAGATAAGGGGAACACTGAAGCTTTCTTT.